A selection of T cell receptor beta chains follows, all from one sample in a study of blood T cell repertoires in COVID-19. Repertoires were generated with immunoSEQ multiplex PCR, while TCRdb's copy carries only in-frame clones and drops some. In the table there are 40,000 to 45,000 clones, approximately 91% of which are singletons. Sequencing was done on a sample of peripheral blood. The receptor set was obtained from a human donor in a cohort sampled during active COVID-19. The conserved cysteine and the conserved F or W are not part of the CDR3 here. Rows may omit the clone size; those that give it use once, few, many or a size class.

>.|TRBV6-6
ASSYSRAGIEQY
>.|TRBV7-9
ASSRGQGDTQY
>.|TRBV3-1/TRBV3-2
ASSQGISPTGPRAKNIQY
>.|TRBV18
ASSFWTGATGELF
>.|TRBV11-3
ASSLTAGGLSDTQY
>once|TRBV19
ASSITAEAF
>.|TRBV3-1/TRBV3-2
ASSRQLGGRGNYGYT
>once|TRBV4-2
ASSPLGGSGELF
>.|TRBV19
ASSPQDRANYGYT
>once|TRBV24-1
APCHPGPQETQY
>.|TRBV11-3
ASSPGTGGEQY
>.|TRBV7-9
ASSLRDRGTANEKLF
>.|TRBV3-1/TRBV3-2
ASSQVFGYEQY
>.|TRBV4-1
ASSPFGGGPGMYYGYT
>.|TRBV19
ASMGGGFGNTIY
>.|TRBV3-1/TRBV3-2
ASSSGGAHGDEQF
>.|TRBV7-8
ASSLATGTEAF
>.|TRBV7-2
ASSPDRSNEKLF
>.|TRBV27
ASSRQGTSSYEQY
>.|TRBV2
ASKNRQGSYEQY
>.|TRBV9
ASSVTGIRNEKLF
>.|TRBV6-1
ASSEIHPPGNTIY
>.|TRBV3-1/TRBV3-2
ASSQDGTSPGWETQY
>.|TRBV7-2
ASSLGGTVGYT
>.|TRBV18
ASSPTRAGSYEQY
>once|TRBV7-2
ASSLNRGVGELF
>.|TRBV13
ASSYGISVTGANVLT
>.|TRBV29-1
SVVGSGGAGHEQF
>.|TRBV30
AWKRVRGSRGDNEKLF
>.|TRBV3-1/TRBV3-2
ASSRSLAEFQETQY
>.|TRBV29-1
SVEAGDSPPRNTIY
>.|TRBV18
ASSPQESTDTQY
>.|TRBV9
ASSVGTGDEKLF
>once|TRBV28
ASSPYLDRSGAF
>few|TRBV27
ASSLSDSFTYEQY
>.|TRBV6-6
ASIGNLGEYGYT
>.|TRBV18
ASSRGQGDGDTQY
>.|TRBV7-3
ASSSTGSPDTQY
>.|TRBV11-2
ASSFRNPRDRVVSSPLH
>.|TRBV3-1/TRBV3-2
ASSQHGSEQY
>.|TRBV9
ASSVTTRNTEAF
>once|TRBV7-9
ASSRDRGRNTEAF
>.|TRBV7-3
ASSSPGQGETDTQY
>.|TRBV10-3
ATDFGGGADGYT
>once|TRBV30
AWSVPPADTQY
>.|TRBV7-6
ASSAQGGYNEQF
>once|TRBV30
AWTGPPQQETQY